This TCR beta chain is drawn from a study of blood T cell repertoires in COVID-19. Whole-study context: There were acute and convalescent COVID-19 samples, and they came from the United States, Italy and Spain. T cells, B-cell-depleted T cells, or PBMCs provided the cDNA or gDNA that served as material.

In the original processing: Estimation of nucleated cell counts was performed using reference gene primer amplification. Here immunoSEQ multiplex PCR was the method, and the copy in TCRdb shows in-frame clones only, minus some. V and J calls and clone size follow that table, whereas D and trimming were derived from the DNA. The repertoire holds 200,000 to 250,000 clones, with 80% as singletons. CDR3 length: 16 amino acids. Germline CDR1 reads LNHDA; CDR2 reads SQIVND (reference sequence). Deletions cut 3 bases from V and 2 bases from J, with 14 bases between. Sequencing was done on a sample of peripheral blood. This receptor was identified in a woman aged 70 to 79 with acute or convalescent COVID-19. J is TRBJ2-4 and V is TRBV19; perhaps TRBD2 as D (6 bases). CDR3 sequence: CASSIDGRETKNIQYF. For the CDR3, the DNA is TGTGCCAGTAGTATCGATGGGCGGGAAACCAAAAACATTCAGTACTTC.